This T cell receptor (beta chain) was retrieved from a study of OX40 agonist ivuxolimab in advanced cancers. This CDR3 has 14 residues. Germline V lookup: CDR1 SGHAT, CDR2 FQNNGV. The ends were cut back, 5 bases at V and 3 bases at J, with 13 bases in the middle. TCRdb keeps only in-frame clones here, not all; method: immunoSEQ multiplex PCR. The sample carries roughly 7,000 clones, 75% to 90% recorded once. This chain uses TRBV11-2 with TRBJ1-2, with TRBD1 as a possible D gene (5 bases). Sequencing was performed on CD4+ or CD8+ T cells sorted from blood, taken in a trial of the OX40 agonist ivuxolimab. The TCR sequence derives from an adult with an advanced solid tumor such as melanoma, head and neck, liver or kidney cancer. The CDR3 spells CASSGVRVDYGYTF. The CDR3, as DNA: TGTGCCAGCAGCGGCGTCAGGGTTGACTATGGCTACACCTTC.